Presented here are 2 T cell receptor beta chains from one specimen sequenced in a study of human T cells and chemical hapten exposure. Regarding time point: healthy volunteer bleed at 2 weeks. Whole blood, unfractionated, served as the material for total RNA extraction. TCRdb redid the calling of the RACE reads with MiXCR, one entry per CDR3 protein. The table includes roughly 46,000 distinct CDR3 sequences, roughly 4.5% detected once. Material for sequencing was whole blood. All receptors derive from a human donor in good health. Some clones in this sample may be carry-over from other donors' samples.

The chain combines TRBV3-1 with TRBJ2-3, with 9 bases matching TRBD2. The V segment lost 1 base and the J segment 0 bases; nucleotides outside the gene matches: 8. Germline V CDR1 and CDR2: LGHDT, YNNKEL (reference sequence). CDR3 size: 18 residues. Written as DNA, the CDR3 is TGTGCCAGCAGCCAAGCAGGCGGGAGGGCCCTGAGCACAGATACGCAGTATTTT. Its protein is CASSQAGGRALSTDTQYF.

The table lists this clonotype with many counts. This chain uses TRBV24-1 with TRBJ1-5, with 7 positions matching TRBD1. The germline V gene has CDR1 KGHDR and CDR2 SFDVKD. The CDR3 runs to 18 residues. J lost 0 bases, V lost 3 bases, and 10 bases had no gene match. In DNA, the CDR3 is TGTGCCACCAGTGATGGTGGGGGCAGGGGGTTTAGCAATCAGCCCCAGCATTTT. Protein product: CATSDGGGRGFSNQPQHF.